The entry below gives a single T cell receptor beta chain sequence along with its context. The antigen is undetermined. This record belongs to a study of vaccination and CD4 T cells after COVID-19. About the research overall: Sampling after COVID took place at a median of about 98 days (range 35 to 161) following diagnosis. General study points: Post-vaccination reactive clonotypes (median approximately 38) did not differ significantly from post-infection (roughly 21).

Germline V gives CDR1 SGHTA, CDR2 FQGTGA. The CDR3 has 15 amino acids. The V gene lost 3 bases and the J gene lost 5 bases, with 15 bases spanning the gap. The treatment denotes: roughly 10-day PBMC culture with coronavirus spike peptide pools or control peptides (ViraFEST assay). After expanding antigen-specific T cells with peptide pools, ViraFEST sequenced their TCRs. Per well, about 2.2 million PBMCs were cultured in the presence of roughly 10 IU/ml IL-2 and 10 ug/ml peptide pools. The Oncomine TCR Beta short-read assay sequenced DNA from cultured CD4+ T cells. TCRdb re-analysed the PCR reads in MiXCR, keeping a single row per CDR3 protein. The sample has nearly 25,000 distinct CDR3 sequences, about three fifths seen once.

The chain uses TRBV7-3 and TRBJ2-3; D is possibly TRBD2 (6 bases). This TCR derives from a human donor who had recovered from COVID-19. Sequenced material: CD4+ T cells from blood, cultured in vitro. CDR3 protein: CASSLGGIGKDTQYF. The DNA of the CDR3 is TGTGCCAGCAGCTTGGGCGGGATAGGTAAAGATACGCAGTATTTT.